This T cell receptor (beta chain) was sequenced during a study of T-cell memory formation after mild COVID-19. This CDR3 comprises 14 residues. Germline V lookup: CDR1 LGHNA, CDR2 YNFKEQ. V was trimmed by 0 bases and J by 2 bases, leaving 6 bases between them. TCRdb itself ran the 5' RACE reads through MiXCR, one entry per CDR3 protein. The sample has about 290,000 distinct CDR3 sequences; around 15% are singletons. This clonotype has more than one count but fewer than ten. The TCR was taken from a man between 18 and 29 years old who had mild COVID-19 (a few samples of this study predate the infection). Cell type and time point are not known. This sequence joins TRBV4-2 and TRBJ2-3, with D uncertain. Sequenced input: PBMCs or a T cell subset sorted from them (not recorded which). The CDR3: CASSQDVVTDTQYF. The CDR3 DNA reads as TGTGCCAGCAGCCAAGACGTAGTCACAGATACGCAGTATTTT.